The text below deals with one T cell receptor beta chain. Antigen specificity is unknown. These data come from a study of T cells in tuberculosis. Repertoires were generated with immunoSEQ multiplex PCR, while TCRdb's copy carries only in-frame clones and drops some. The sample yields tens of thousands of clones, over 90% seen once. This CDR3 contains 15 residues. CDR1 is LNHDA and CDR2 is SQIVND in the germline V gene (reference sequence). V was clipped by 5 bases and J by 4 bases; unmatched bases: 8. Study observations and caveats: Active tuberculosis patients had shorter CDR3-alpha; the beta difference was nonsignificant.

The sequencing input was PBMCs. This TCR was recovered from a donor between 10 and 29 years old with latent tuberculosis or without tuberculosis infection. The V and J genes are TRBV19 and TRBJ2-3; the match to TRBD2 covers 8 bases. The CDR3 nucleotides are TGTGCCAGTAGTGAATTTGCGGGGGGACCAGATACGCAGTATTTT. It specifies CASSEFAGGPDTQYF.